This note documents a single T cell receptor beta chain sequence. Its specificity is not known. This specimen comes from a study of early T cells in non-severe SARS-CoV-2 infection. Study summary: The study sequenced bulk RNA from unsorted whole blood, with chains unpaired.

Individual cDNA molecules received unique molecular identifiers. TCRdb used MiXCR to reprocess the 5' RACE reads, holding one entry per CDR3 protein. The sample lists tens of thousands of distinct CDR3 sequences; more than 9% were seen once. This CDR3 is 18 amino acids long. Germline V gene data show CDR1 as DFQATT and CDR2 as SNEGSKA (reference sequence). The ends were cut back, 0 bases at V and 0 bases at J, with 17 bases in the middle. Findings and limits, study-wide: VDJdb-based annotation leaned toward anti-spike CD8 responses and missed private and CD4 specificities.

The chain is built from TRBV20-1 and TRBJ1-4; perhaps TRBD1 as D (5 bases). The sequencing input was whole blood. The receptor comes from an adult who was a healthcare worker with PCR-confirmed SARS-CoV-2 infection or an uninfected control (not recorded which). Here the CDR3 reads CSARDRVAPFATNEKLFF. The CDR3 DNA sequence: TGCAGTGCTAGAGACAGGGTGGCTCCTTTTGCAACTAATGAAAAACTGTTTTTT.